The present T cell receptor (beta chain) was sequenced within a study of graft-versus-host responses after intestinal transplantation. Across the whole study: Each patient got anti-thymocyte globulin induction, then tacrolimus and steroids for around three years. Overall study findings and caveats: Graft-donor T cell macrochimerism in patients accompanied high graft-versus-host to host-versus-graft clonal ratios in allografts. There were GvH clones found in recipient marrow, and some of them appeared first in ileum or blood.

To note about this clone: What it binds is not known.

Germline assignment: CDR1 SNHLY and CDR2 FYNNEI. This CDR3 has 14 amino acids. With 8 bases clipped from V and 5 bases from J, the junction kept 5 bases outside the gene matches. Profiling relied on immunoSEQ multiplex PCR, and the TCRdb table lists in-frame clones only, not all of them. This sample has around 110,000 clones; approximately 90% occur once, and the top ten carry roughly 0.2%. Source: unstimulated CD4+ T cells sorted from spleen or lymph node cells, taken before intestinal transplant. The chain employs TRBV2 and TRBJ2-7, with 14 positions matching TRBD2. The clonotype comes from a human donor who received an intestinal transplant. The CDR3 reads CASRRGLAGDEQYF. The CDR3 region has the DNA TGTGCCAGCCGCAGGGGACTAGCGGGAGACGAGCAGTACTTC.